These 24 T cell receptor beta chains were sequenced from one sample in a study of blood T cell repertoires in COVID-19. Data came from immunoSEQ multiplex PCR; TCRdb stores just in-frame clones and leaves some out. The sample carries approximately 300,000 clones, approximately 87% recorded once. The sequenced sample was peripheral blood. These receptors originate from a woman aged 50 to 60 with active or convalescent COVID-19.

This sequence joins TRBV4-3 and TRBJ1-1; D gene uncertain. Trimming left V 2 bases short and J 1 base short, with 8 bases between. The CDR3 is 14 residues long. CDR1 LGHNA and CDR2 YSLEER come from the germline V gene. The CDR3 DNA sequence: TGCGCCAGCAGCCAATATTTTTCGAACACTGAAGCTTTCTTT. Its translation: CASSQYFSNTEAFF.

This clone was counted only a few times. The chain employs TRBV4-3 and TRBJ1-6; D not resolved. This CDR3 is 15 amino acids long. The V end lost 4 bases, the J end lost 9 bases, and 16 bases lay between the germline ends. Germline loops: CDR1 LGHNA, CDR2 YSLEER. In nucleotides, the CDR3 is TGCGCCAGCAGCCCAACGGTACTACCTAGTTCACCCCTCCACTTT. This encodes CASSPTVLPSSPLHF.

The rearrangement joins TRBV18 to TRBJ1-2, with D possibly matching TRBD1 (6 bases). Germline CDR1 reads KGHSH; CDR2 reads LQKENI. This CDR3 contains 15 residues. Trimming removed 3 bases at V and 5 bases at J, with 16 bases between. CDR3 protein: CASSPTGPNLYGYTF. CDR3 sequence (DNA): TGTGCCAGCTCACCGACAGGTCCCAACTTATATGGCTACACCTTC.

This chain connects TRBV7-3 to TRBJ2-5; D is possibly TRBD2 (6 bases). The germline V gene has CDR1 SGHTA and CDR2 FQGTGA. V gave up 4 bases and J gave up 4 bases, with 16 bases separating them. The CDR3 is 15 amino acids. Here the CDR3 reads CASSSAGYGRETQYF. In nucleotides, the CDR3 is TGTGCCAGCAGCTCCGCGGGGTATGGGCGAGAGACCCAGTACTTC.

This clone was counted between two and nine times. This chain joins TRBV5-4 and TRBJ1-2, with D perhaps TRBD1 (5 bases). Per germline, CDR1 SGHNT and CDR2 YYREEE (reference sequence). This CDR3 region has 14 residues. V lost 6 bases to trimming and J lost 0 bases, with 12 bases between them. For the CDR3, the DNA is TGTGCCAGCAATCCACAGGATGCTAACTATGGCTACACCTTC. Translating gives CASNPQDANYGYTF.

The rearrangement uses TRBV11-3 and TRBJ2-3; a possible D gene is TRBD2 (7 bases). This CDR3 has 10 amino acids. Per the germline V gene, CDR1 is SGHNT and CDR2 is YENEEA. V dropped 8 bases and J dropped 9 bases, with 9 bases sitting between them. DNA for the CDR3: TGTGCCAGCGAGGGGGGGACGCAGTATTTT. Amino acids: CASEGGTQYF.

The chain couples TRBV3-1 (or the pseudogene TRBV3-2) to TRBJ2-3; D gene unclear. This CDR3 is 11 amino acids long. V dropped 0 bases and J dropped 9 bases, with 4 bases sitting between them. CDR1 and CDR2 (germline): LGHDT, YNNKEL (reference sequence). CDR3 residues: CASSQESTQYF. DNA for the CDR3: TGTGCCAGCAGCCAAGAATCGACGCAGTATTTT.

DNA of the CDR3: TGTGCCAGCAGCGTCTCTACCGGGACAGGGGCACGATGGCAGTTCTTC. Translation: CASSVSTGTGARWQFF. The chain joins TRBV9 to TRBJ2-1, with 10 bases matching TRBD1. The CDR3 length is 16 residues. The V gene end was trimmed by 2 bases and the J gene end by 12 bases; junction bases not matched to a gene: 14. From germline, CDR1 is SGDLS and CDR2 YYNGEE.

This clone was seen only once. The rearrangement uses TRBV28 and TRBJ2-7; D not certain. The V gene's germline CDR1 is MDHEN and CDR2 SYDVKM. Trimming took 5 bases from V and 7 from J, leaving 12 bases between them. The CDR3 loop spans 12 amino acids. The CDR3 here is CASSLPAKEQYF. Here the CDR3 DNA reads TGTGCCAGCAGTCTCCCTGCTAAGGAGCAGTACTTC.

In DNA, the CDR3 is TGTGCCAGCAGTTTAGACAGTAATTCACCCCTCCACTTT. This encodes CASSLDSNSPLHF. The V gene is TRBV12-3 or TRBV12-4, the J gene TRBJ1-6; D is unresolved. Trimming stripped 1 base from V and 6 bases from J, with 4 bases between. This CDR3 contains 13 residues.

The chain employs TRBV5-5 and TRBJ1-6; no firm D call. Per germline, CDR1 SGHKS and CDR2 YYEKEE (reference sequence). The CDR3 has 15 amino acids. V lost 4 bases and J lost 11, with 19 bases in between. CDR3 in DNA: TGTGCCAGCAGCCCGACCGCGCGGTTGACGACACCCCTCCACTTT. It codes for CASSPTARLTTPLHF.

This chain links TRBV27 with TRBJ2-3; 11 nucleotides agree with TRBD2. Per the germline V gene, CDR1 is MNHEY and CDR2 is SMNVEV (reference sequence). The junction had 8 bases not matched to a gene; V was cut back by 4 bases and J by 8 bases. The CDR3 contains 15 residues. CDR3 residues: CASSSSGGQGRTQYF. As DNA, the CDR3 is TGTGCCAGCAGTTCTAGCGGGGGGCAGGGACGTACGCAGTATTTT.

This rearrangement joins TRBV9 to TRBJ2-4, with D unclear. The CDR3 is 13 amino acids. Germline-derived CDR1 and CDR2 are SGDLS and YYNGEE. V was cut by 0 bases and J by 3 bases, with 4 bases left in between. CDR3 nucleotides: TGTGCCAGCAGCGTAGGAGTCAAAAACATTCAGTACTTC. Translated, it gives CASSVGVKNIQYF.

The rearrangement links TRBV5-1 to TRBJ1-5, with D possibly matching TRBD1 (5 bases). V lost 0 bases to trimming and J lost 5 bases, with 12 bases between them. Germline CDR1 reads SGHRS; CDR2 reads YFSETQ. The CDR3 is 15 amino acids. For the CDR3, the DNA is TGCGCCAGCAGCTTGGGGCCAGGGCGAGATCAGCCCCAGCATTTT. Protein: CASSLGPGRDQPQHF.

V usage is TRBV28 and J usage is TRBJ1-2; perhaps TRBD1 as D (5 bases). The CDR3 extends over 16 amino acids. The V end was cut by 2 bases, the J end by 7 bases, with 20 bases between. Germline CDR1 and CDR2: MDHEN and SYDVKM. The CDR3: CASSLLGRRGDVGYTF. The DNA of the CDR3 is TGTGCCAGCAGTTTACTTGGGCGGAGGGGTGACGTTGGCTACACCTTC.

The CDR3 DNA sequence: TGTGCCAGTAGTAAGGGGCAAACTAGCACAGATACGCAGTATTTT. Translating gives CASSKGQTSTDTQYF. V usage is TRBV19 and J usage is TRBJ2-3; tentatively, D is TRBD1 (5 bases). Per the germline V gene, CDR1 is LNHDA and CDR2 is SQIVND (reference sequence). The V and J ends lost 4 bases and 0 bases respectively, with 11 bases between them. The CDR3 length is 15 residues.

The gene calls are TRBV10-3 and TRBJ2-7; TRBD2 might be the D (5 bases). Looked up from germline, CDR1 is ENHRY and CDR2 is SYGVKD. The CDR3 spans 14 residues. V was cut by 8 bases and J by 0 bases, with 14 bases left in between. The CDR3 DNA is TGTGCCATCTCCCTTGGAGGACCCTCCTACGAGCAGTACTTC. Translating it yields CAISLGGPSYEQYF.

This clone showed up just a few times. V is TRBV21-1 and J is TRBJ1-2; the table gives TRBD1 as D, unverified against the DNA. TRBV21-1 is labeled a pseudogene. CDR3 length: 15 amino acids. The CDR3 sequence is CASSKGDRDNYGYTF. The CDR3 nucleotides read TGTGCCAGCAGCAAAGGCGACAGGGATAACTATGGCTACACCTTC.

The chain uses TRBV15 and TRBJ2-1, with TRBD2 matching 12 bases. The germline V gene has CDR1 LNHNV and CDR2 YYDKDF (reference sequence). This CDR3 spans 14 amino acids. J lost 5 bases, V lost 9 bases, and 5 bases had no gene match. In DNA form, the CDR3 reads TGTGCCACAAAACTAGCGGGGGGCGACAATGAGCAGTTCTTC. This encodes CATKLAGGDNEQFF.

CDR3 bases: TGTGCCAGCCAGCCTTTGACAGGGGGGGGCACTGAAGCTTTCTTT. It yields the protein CASQPLTGGGTEAFF. The J gene is TRBJ1-1, the V gene TRBV19; 9 bases agree with TRBD1. J was trimmed by 4 bases and V by 9 bases; bases with no gene match: 12. This CDR3 has 15 residues. Germline assignment: CDR1 LNHDA and CDR2 SQIVND (reference sequence).

This rearrangement joins TRBV7-2 to TRBJ1-2; no reliable D call. Germline V lookup: CDR1 SGHTA, CDR2 FQGNSA. V dropped 1 base and J dropped 5 bases, with 8 bases sitting between them. The CDR3 loop spans 13 amino acids. This CDR3 is CASSLGRTYGYTF. CDR3 sequence (DNA): TGTGCCAGCAGCTTAGGCAGGACTTATGGCTACACCTTC.

V is TRBV25-1 and J is TRBJ2-5; 9 nucleotides line up with TRBD2. Germline V gene data show CDR1 as MGHDK and CDR2 as SYGVNS. CDR3 length: 15 residues. Trimming cost V 5 bases and J 5 bases; bases outside gene matches: 9. The CDR3: CASSPFSGSLETQYF. The CDR3 DNA sequence: TGTGCCAGCAGTCCATTTAGCGGGAGTTTGGAGACCCAGTACTTC.

The chain links TRBV4-3 to TRBJ1-5; 10 bases are shared with TRBD1. Germline assignment: CDR1 LGHNA and CDR2 YSLEER. V was pared by 4 bases and J by 7 bases, with 4 bases of the junction left unmatched. CDR3 length: 14 residues. The CDR3 protein is CASSPTGGWQPQHF. CDR3 nucleotides: TGCGCCAGCAGCCCGACAGGGGGCTGGCAGCCCCAGCATTTT.

This clone was observed once. At the DNA level, this CDR3 is encoded by other sequences in the same sample as well. The V gene is TRBV10-3, the J gene TRBJ1-2; possible D gene TRBD1, 5 bases. The CDR3 has 16 amino acids. Looked up from germline, CDR1 is ENHRY and CDR2 is SYGVKD. The V end was cut by 0 bases, the J end by 0 bases, with 11 bases between. The CDR3 sequence: CAISESGGPANYGYTF. The DNA of the CDR3 is TGTGCCATCAGTGAGTCGGGGGGTCCAGCTAACTATGGCTACACCTTC.